The table lists the clone carrying this T cell receptor (beta chain) with a count of one. Its specificity is not known. The data stem from a study of cytomegalovirus exposure and HLA in healthy donors. Study-wide results and caveats: An analysis was carried out at a later point. It showed that HLA-associated TCR beta chains were more clonally expanded than equally common non-associated chains.

60 Vbeta and 13 Jbeta primers were used in PCR. Only in-frame clones appear in the TCRdb table, and some are missing; sequencing was by immunoSEQ multiplex PCR. Among roughly 150,000 clones, more than 65% were seen once, and the ten largest hold under 1.5%. Germline V gene lookup returns CDR1 SGHRS and CDR2 YFSETQ. The CDR3 loop spans 15 amino acids. V lost 4 bases to trimming and J lost 0 bases; unmatched junction nucleotides: 5. V and J are TRBV5-1 and TRBJ2-5; 8 bases fit TRBD2. The sample consisted of PBMCs. This TCR came from a man between 45 and 60 years old in good health and CMV-seropositive. CDR3 sequence: CASSAGGGDQETQYF. Written as DNA, the CDR3 is TGCGCCAGCAGCGCGGGGGGCGGGGACCAAGAGACCCAGTACTTC.